The subject of this entry is one T cell receptor beta chain. As yet, its antigen is unknown. In TCRdb, the 5' RACE reads were re-called with MiXCR into one record per CDR3 protein. The data show about 160,000 distinct CDR3 sequences, with approximately 9% seen just once and more than 13% held by the top ten. This entry belongs to a study of CD8 T cells in ankylosing spondylitis. Study-level findings and limits: A TCR beta motif made of eight highly homologous variants seemed typical of ankylosing spondylitis blood. Matched ankylosing spondylitis synovial fluid reportedly contained a significantly enriched population of disease-linked clones.

The CDR3 loop spans 12 amino acids. The V gene's germline CDR1 is GTSNPN and CDR2 SVGIG (reference sequence). With 0 bases removed from V and 3 bases from J, the gap between germline ends came to 6 bases. The gene calls are TRBV30 and TRBJ2-7, with no clear D. The clonotype was recovered from a female donor with ankylosing spondylitis or in good health (not recorded which). Source material: blood, either unsorted or a sorted T cell fraction (not recorded which). Written as DNA, the CDR3 is TGTGCCTGGAGTGTGACCCACTACGAGCAGTACTTC. The encoded protein is CAWSVTHYEQYF. Full variable domain (remainder filled in from reference TRBV30 and TRBJ2-7): SQTIHQWPATLVQPVGSPLSLECTVEGTSNPNLYWYRQAAGRGLQLLFYSVGIGQISSEVPQNLSASRPQDRQFILSSKKLLLSDSGFYLCAWSVTHYEQYFGPGTRLTVT.